These 19 T cell receptor beta chains originate from one sample sequenced in a study of PD-1 blockade in mismatch repair-deficient tumors. The assay was immunoSEQ multiplex PCR, and TCRdb's table has in-frame clones only and misses some. The data show under 150,000 clones, almost 90% seen once. Source: peripheral blood, taken 70 to 73 weeks after starting pembrolizumab. These receptors were collected from an adult with mismatch repair-deficient cancer.

This clone was found a few times. This chain joins TRBV6-1 and TRBJ1-5; possibly TRBD1 for D (5 bases). Trimming shortened V by 6 bases and J by 6 bases, and 12 bases separated the two germline ends. CDR1 is MNHNS, CDR2 SASEGT, per germline. The CDR3 length is 13 residues. CDR3 DNA: TGTGCCAGCAGGCTGGAGGGGTCTCAGCCCCAGCATTTT. This codes for CASRLEGSQPQHF.

The V call is TRBV5-6, the J call TRBJ2-2; D perhaps matches TRBD1 (5 bases). From germline, CDR1 is SGHDT and CDR2 YYEEEE. The CDR3 length is 15 residues. Trimming removed 4 bases at V and 0 bases at J, with 10 bases between. The DNA for the CDR3 is TGTGCCAGCAGCGCGGACACTACGAACACCGGGGAGCTGTTTTTT. Residues: CASSADTTNTGELFF.

This clone was recorded once. V is TRBV11-2 and J is TRBJ1-2; perhaps TRBD1 as D (6 bases). The ends were cut back, 5 bases at V and 0 bases at J, with 16 bases in the middle. The germline gives CDR1 SGHAT, CDR2 FQNNGV. The CDR3 consists of 16 residues. The CDR3 DNA reads TGTGCCAGCAGCCAGATTTTTGGGGGCACTAACTATGGCTACACCTTC. This gives the protein CASSQIFGGTNYGYTF.

This chain links TRBV6-6 with TRBJ2-7; 7 bases match TRBD1. Losses at the gene ends were 0 bases for V and 6 bases for J; bases not matched to a gene: 2. Germline values: CDR1 MNHNY, CDR2 SVGAGI (reference sequence). This CDR3 contains 13 residues. The CDR3 here is CASSYSGGSEQYF. The CDR3, as DNA: TGTGCCAGCAGTTACTCAGGGGGCAGCGAGCAGTACTTC.

J is TRBJ2-3 and V is TRBV5-6, with 13 nucleotides matching TRBD2. V lost 4 bases to trimming and J lost 2 bases; unmatched junction nucleotides: 7. Germline CDR1 is SGHDT and CDR2 is YYEEEE. CDR3 length equals 17 residues. CDR3 protein: CASSELTSGRATDTQYF. The DNA of the CDR3 is TGTGCCAGCAGCGAGCTTACTAGCGGGAGGGCCACAGATACGCAGTATTTT.

This chain connects TRBV2 to TRBJ2-7, with 8 bases matching TRBD1. Germline CDR1 is SNHLY and CDR2 is FYNNEI. The ends lost 3 bases at V and 5 bases at J; junction bases unmatched: 3. The CDR3 runs 13 residues. CDR3 in DNA: TGTGCCAGCAGTGATGACAGGGGCGACGAGCAGTACTTC. Translating gives CASSDDRGDEQYF. Full variable domain (remainder filled in from reference TRBV2 and TRBJ2-7): EPEVTQTPSHQVTQMGQEVILRCVPISNHLYFYWYRQILGQKVEFLVSFYNNEISEKSEIFDDQFSVERPDGSNFTLKIRSTKLEDSAMYFCASSDDRGDEQYFGPGTRLTVT.

This sequence joins TRBV4-1 and TRBJ2-5; D not certain. Germline-derived CDR1 and CDR2 are MGHRA and YSYEKL. The CDR3 contains 15 residues. With 4 bases removed from V and 4 bases from J, the gap between germline ends came to 16 bases. CDR3 amino acids: CASSPSQAVRETQYF. The DNA for the CDR3 is TGCGCCAGCAGCCCCTCCCAGGCGGTGCGAGAGACCCAGTACTTC.

The V gene is TRBV27, the J gene TRBJ2-2; unclear D gene. Germline CDR1 reads MNHEY; CDR2 reads SMNVEV (reference sequence). The CDR3 length is 12 residues. V was clipped by 0 bases and J by 6 bases, with 2 bases between them. The CDR3 sequence: CASSLSPGELFF. The CDR3 DNA follows: TGTGCCAGCAGTTTATCCCCCGGGGAGCTGTTTTTT.

This chain joins TRBV13 and TRBJ2-7; the match to TRBD2 covers 8 bases. CDR3 length: 13 amino acids. Per germline, CDR1 PRHDT and CDR2 FYEKMQ (reference sequence). After removal of 4 bases from V and 4 bases from J, the junction contained 3 bases not matched to a gene. The CDR3 here is CASSSGLGYEQYF. CDR3 DNA: TGTGCCAGCAGCTCGGGACTAGGGTACGAGCAGTACTTC.

This sequence joins TRBV4-1 and TRBJ2-7; tentative D call: TRBD1 (6 bases). The V end lost 0 bases, the J end lost 6 bases, and 15 bases lay between the germline ends. The CDR3 covers 15 residues. Germline CDR1 and CDR2: MGHRA and YSYEKL. The CDR3 reads CASSQERHRVGEQYF. CDR3 nucleotides: TGCGCCAGCAGCCAAGAAAGGCACAGGGTGGGCGAGCAGTACTTC.

This clone was picked up a small number of times. V usage is TRBV2 and J usage is TRBJ2-1; D is unresolved. V lost 5 bases and J 4 bases, leaving 3 bases between the germline ends. Germline CDR1 reads SNHLY; CDR2 reads FYNNEI. CDR3 length equals 11 residues. CDR3 sequence reads: CASSRYNEQFF. DNA of the CDR3: TGTGCCAGCAGTCGATACAATGAGCAGTTCTTC.

This rearrangement joins TRBV27 to TRBJ2-3; tentative D call: TRBD1 (6 bases). V shed 4 bases and J shed 4 bases, with 18 bases lying between them. This CDR3 has 16 residues. CDR1 MNHEY and CDR2 SMNVEV come from the germline V gene (reference sequence). DNA of the CDR3: TGTGCCAGCAGTTCCATCACAGGGATAGGGGCAGATACGCAGTATTTT. Translating it yields CASSSITGIGADTQYF.

The chain links TRBV5-1 to TRBJ2-1; TRBD1 is a possible D gene (5 bases). Germline V lookup: CDR1 SGHRS, CDR2 YFSETQ. V was pared by 2 bases and J by 1 base, with 10 bases between. The CDR3 totals 15 residues. The CDR3 coding sequence is TGCGCCAGCAGCTTTAGGCAGGGTTCCTACAATGAGCAGTTCTTC. Translation: CASSFRQGSYNEQFF.

The CDR3 DNA follows: TGTGCCAGCAGTACCTTTCAGGGTGGTGACGGCTACACCTTC. It translates to CASSTFQGGDGYTF. The rearrangement joins TRBV6-5 to TRBJ1-2, with D tentatively TRBD1 (5 bases). There are 14 residues in the CDR3. Germline V gives CDR1 MNHEY, CDR2 SVGAGI. The V and J ends lost 5 bases and 8 bases respectively, with 18 bases between them.

The chain is built from TRBV6-5 and TRBJ1-5; D remains ambiguous. The germline V gene encodes CDR1 MNHEY and CDR2 SVGAGI. V was clipped by 4 bases and J by 4 bases, with 8 bases between them. This CDR3 region has 13 residues. The CDR3 region has the DNA TGTGCCAGCAGTTTGGGGATAAATCAGCCCCAGCATTTT. Protein: CASSLGINQPQHF.

The chain couples TRBV11-2 to TRBJ2-4, with 8 bases that match TRBD1. This CDR3 region has 19 residues. With 2 bases clipped from V and 0 bases from J, the junction kept 12 bases outside the gene matches. The germline V gene has CDR1 SGHAT and CDR2 FQNNGV. Here the CDR3 reads CASSLRTGKITLAKNIQYF. The CDR3 DNA follows: TGTGCCAGCAGCTTAAGGACAGGGAAGATCACCCTAGCCAAAAACATTCAGTACTTC.

This chain links TRBV28 with TRBJ2-7; 7 bases fit TRBD1. There are 16 residues in the CDR3. Germline V gives CDR1 MDHEN, CDR2 SYDVKM. With 3 bases clipped from V and 0 bases from J, the junction kept 8 bases outside the gene matches. The CDR3 DNA reads as TGTGCCAGCAGTTTTGCGACAGGGATCTTCTCCTACGAGCAGTACTTC. Protein: CASSFATGIFSYEQYF.

This chain connects TRBV29-1 to TRBJ2-1; D ambiguous. The CDR3 length is 14 residues. V dropped 4 bases and J dropped 0 bases, with 10 bases sitting between them. Germline values: CDR1 SQVTM, CDR2 ANQGSEA. Written as DNA, the CDR3 is TGCAGCGTTGTGGTCCTAAGCTCCTACAATGAGCAGTTCTTC. This sequence encodes CSVVVLSSYNEQFF.

For the CDR3, the DNA is TGTGCCAGCAGTTTAGGGGGCGGGGAAACCTACGAGCAGTACTTC. The encoded protein is CASSLGGGETYEQYF. The rearrangement uses TRBV27 and TRBJ2-7; D might be TRBD1 or TRBD2, each matching 6 bases. From germline, CDR1 is MNHEY and CDR2 SMNVEV (reference sequence). There are 15 residues in the CDR3. Between the trimmed V and J ends, which lost 2 bases and 2 bases, there was a span of 13 bases.